Described below is a single T cell receptor (beta chain) sequence and its context. Its antigen is unknown. Relapse after autologous stem cell transplantation occurred in every patient, and brentuximab vedotin exposure varied. This record belongs to a study of PD-1 blockade in classical Hodgkin lymphoma. Study results and caveats: Complete responders had baseline diversity similar to newly diagnosed patients.

Produced via immunoSEQ multiplex PCR; TCRdb's table is partial and in-frame only. The sample shows 50,000 to 65,000 clones, 85% to 90% of them seen only once. The TCR sequence derives from a human donor with classical Hodgkin lymphoma. The specimen was peripheral blood mononuclear cells (PBMCs), collected before the second cycle of nivolumab.

For the CDR3, the DNA is TGTGCCAGCAGCCAAGAGTCAGCTAGCGGGAGCACAGATACGCAGTATTTT. It specifies CASSQESASGSTDTQYF. The rearrangement uses TRBV4-2 and TRBJ2-3; 8 bases agree with TRBD2. Unmatched junction bases numbered 5, after V lost 0 bases and J lost 0 bases. Per the germline V gene, CDR1 is LGHNA and CDR2 is YNFKEQ. The CDR3 has 17 residues.